Listed here are 25 T cell receptor beta chains from one sample, sequenced in a study of cytomegalovirus exposure and HLA in healthy donors (dated by TCRdb to about 2017). The library was built by means of the immunoSEQ multiplex PCR assay. The multiplex PCR relied on a mix of 60 forward primers for TCR Vbeta segments and 13 reverse primers for TCR Jbeta segments. What TCRdb holds here is the immuneACCESS table cut down to in-frame rearrangements. Part of the clones is not present; checked against another copy, under half of the missing clones reflect an unresolved V gene, and the others are unexplained. Within this sample are 130,000 to 150,000 clones, with around 77% of them counted one time only. The top ten constitute 4.5% to 6% of the sample. What was sequenced was PBMCs. The receptors were gathered from a woman in her forties or fifties in good health and CMV-seronegative.

There are a few counts of this clone. The V gene is TRBV18, the J gene TRBJ1-2, with 12 positions matching TRBD1. Germline V gives CDR1 KGHSH, CDR2 LQKENI. The CDR3 sequence is 17 residues long. Trimming cost V 6 bases and J 6 bases; bases outside gene matches: 14. The CDR3 DNA follows: TGTGCCAGCTCCCTCGGGACAGGGGGCCTAAGGGGGCATGGCTACACCTTC. This sequence encodes CASSLGTGGLRGHGYTF.

The chain carries TRBV6-1 and TRBJ2-7; tentative D call: TRBD1 (6 bases). The CDR3 sequence is 16 residues long. Per germline, CDR1 MNHNS and CDR2 SASEGT. V dropped 4 bases and J dropped 4 bases, with 20 bases sitting between them. The CDR3 is CASSGRGERGFYEQYF. The CDR3 bases are TGTGCCAGCAGTGGTAGGGGTGAAAGGGGGTTTTACGAGCAGTACTTC.

V is TRBV19 and J is TRBJ2-5, with 7 positions matching TRBD1. Germline V gene data show CDR1 as LNHDA and CDR2 as SQIVND (reference sequence). The length of the CDR3 is 14 residues. With V trimmed by 5 bases and J by 5 bases, 8 bases remained unmatched. CDR3: CASSLRDRRETQYF. CDR3 bases: TGTGCCAGTAGTCTCCGGGACAGAAGGGAGACCCAGTACTTC.

The chain joins TRBV4-1 to TRBJ1-6; no firm D call. Germline V gene data show CDR1 as MGHRA and CDR2 as YSYEKL. This CDR3 contains 13 residues. The V and J ends lost 0 bases and 7 bases respectively, with 4 bases between them. CDR3 amino acids: CASSQDRNSPLHF. The DNA of the CDR3 is TGCGCCAGCAGCCAAGACAGAAATTCACCCCTCCACTTT.

J is TRBJ2-3 and V is TRBV5-1; 7 positions match TRBD1. The CDR3 contains 15 residues. Trimming took 4 bases from V and 4 from J; bases not matched to a gene: 9. Germline-derived CDR1 and CDR2 are SGHRS and YFSETQ. DNA of the CDR3: TGCGCCAGCAGCGTGGCGACAGGGCCGCCAGATACGCAGTATTTT. Translated: CASSVATGPPDTQYF.

This clone was seen a few times. This sequence joins TRBV2 and TRBJ2-7; D is possibly TRBD2 (6 bases). From germline, CDR1 is SNHLY and CDR2 FYNNEI. There are 15 residues in the CDR3. Trimming removed 5 bases from V and 7 bases from J, with 21 bases in between. The CDR3 here is CASSPMGRGRQEQYF. For the CDR3, the DNA is TGTGCCAGCAGTCCCATGGGGCGGGGAAGGCAGGAGCAGTACTTC.

The gene calls are TRBV19 and TRBJ2-7; D remains unclear. The germline V gene has CDR1 LNHDA and CDR2 SQIVND (reference sequence). Trimming cost V 3 bases and J 1 base, with 7 bases left between them. The CDR3 sequence is 13 residues long. The CDR3 spells CASSMAVSYEQYF. CDR3 bases: TGTGCCAGTAGTATGGCCGTTTCCTACGAGCAGTACTTC.

The V call is TRBV5-1, the J call TRBJ2-1; 9 positions match TRBD2. Germline V gene data show CDR1 as SGHRS and CDR2 as YFSETQ. The V and J ends lost 0 bases and 2 bases, in that order; junction bases with no gene match: 3. The CDR3 is 16 amino acids. For the CDR3, the DNA is TGCGCCAGCAGCTTGGGCGGGGGGGCGACCTACAATGAGCAGTTCTTC. Translating it yields CASSLGGGATYNEQFF.

The rearrangement uses TRBV2 and TRBJ1-4; D is uncertain. V was shortened by 6 bases and J by 8 bases, with 16 bases between the two germline ends. Germline V gene lookup returns CDR1 SNHLY and CDR2 FYNNEI. The CDR3 is 14 amino acids. This CDR3 reads CASRVGSPGEKLFF. DNA for the CDR3: TGTGCCAGCAGAGTAGGGAGTCCAGGCGAAAAACTGTTTTTT.

Remarks on this clone: Other DNA sequences in the sample encode the same CDR3. The V call is TRBV5-4, the J call TRBJ2-7, with 10 bases matching TRBD2. CDR3 length: 15 residues. Germline V lookup: CDR1 SGHNT, CDR2 YYREEE (reference sequence). J lost 1 base, V lost 4 bases, and 5 bases had no gene match. The CDR3 spells CASSPGLAVSYEQYF. CDR3 in DNA: TGTGCCAGCAGCCCCGGACTAGCGGTTTCCTACGAGCAGTACTTC.

This chain connects TRBV2 to TRBJ2-5, with D perhaps matching TRBD2 (6 bases). CDR1 SNHLY and CDR2 FYNNEI come from the germline V gene. This CDR3 comprises 14 residues. The V and J ends lost 6 bases and 1 base respectively, with 12 bases between them. CDR3 loop: CASRFGGLQETQYF. CDR3 nucleotides: TGTGCCAGCAGATTCGGGGGTCTCCAAGAGACCCAGTACTTC.

Worth noting for this clone: At one end, the junction sequence differs from germline, possibly due to a read error. This sequence joins TRBV7-7 and TRBJ2-1, with D possibly matching TRBD1 (6 bases). CDR1 and CDR2 from the germline V gene are SSHAT and FNYEAQ (reference sequence). The CDR3 spans 14 residues. The CDR3 nucleotides read TGTGCTAGCAGCTTAGCCACAGGGAACAATGAGCAGTTCTTC. This gives the protein CASSLATGNNEQFF.

The genes are TRBV29-1 and TRBJ2-4, with 8 bases identical to TRBD2. Trimming took 4 bases from V and 0 from J; bases not matched to a gene: 2. CDR1 and CDR2 (germline): SQVTM, ANQGSEA. This CDR3 has 14 residues. CDR3 loop: CSVAGGVAKNIQYF. CDR3 DNA sequence: TGCAGCGTTGCCGGGGGGGTAGCCAAAAACATTCAGTACTTC.

The chain is built from TRBV4-1 and TRBJ2-7; 8 bases agree with TRBD1. The CDR3 covers 18 residues. Germline-derived CDR1 and CDR2 are MGHRA and YSYEKL. Trimming cost V 1 base and J 4 bases; bases outside gene matches: 15. The CDR3 region is CASSQGSGGERVPYEQYF. DNA of the CDR3: TGCGCCAGCAGCCAAGGCTCAGGGGGCGAAAGGGTCCCTTACGAGCAGTACTTC.

V usage is TRBV6-5 and J usage is TRBJ2-6, with D tentatively TRBD1 (6 bases). The CDR3 is 15 amino acids. The V end lost 6 bases, the J end lost 1 base, and 10 bases lay between the germline ends. CDR1 is MNHEY, CDR2 SVGAGI, per germline. The CDR3 DNA is TGTGCCAGCAGCCAGGACAGTTCTGGGGCCAACGTCCTGACTTTC. It specifies CASSQDSSGANVLTF.

This clone was counted only a few times. V gene TRBV7-2 combines with J gene TRBJ2-5; TRBD2 matches at 7 bases. CDR3 length equals 14 residues. V dropped 1 base and J dropped 5; count of bases not matched to a gene: 4. Per germline, CDR1 SGHTA and CDR2 FQGNSA. The CDR3 DNA reads as TGTGCCAGCAGCTTAGTCGCCGGGGGGGAGACCCAGTACTTC. This codes for CASSLVAGGETQYF.

CDR3 residues: CASSPGLMDRVRYEQYF. The CDR3 DNA is TGTGCCAGCAGCCCAGGCCTAATGGACAGGGTTCGATACGAGCAGTACTTC. The chain carries TRBV7-8 and TRBJ2-7; 8 bases agree with TRBD1. V trimming: 5 bases; J trimming: 4 bases; junction bases outside the gene matches: 16. Germline-derived CDR1 and CDR2 are SGHVS and FQNEAQ. The CDR3 totals 17 residues.

J is TRBJ2-5 and V is TRBV2; tentative D call: TRBD1 (6 bases). The CDR3 is 13 residues long. The germline V gene has CDR1 SNHLY and CDR2 FYNNEI. V was cut by 7 bases and J by 5 bases, with 14 bases left in between. DNA of the CDR3: TGTGCCAGCAAGGCCAGGGGCCGGGAGACCCAGTACTTC. Protein product: CASKARGRETQYF. Complete variable domain (other parts from reference TRBV2 and TRBJ2-5): EPEVTQTPSHQVTQMGQEVILRCVPISNHLYFYWYRQILGQKVEFLVSFYNNEISEKSEIFDDQFSVERPDGSNFTLKIRSTKLEDSAMYFCASKARGRETQYFGPGTRLLVL.

This clone has only a few counts. V and J are TRBV11-2 and TRBJ1-4; the D gene is possibly TRBD1 (5 bases). V gave up 5 bases and J gave up 8 bases, with 15 bases separating them. The CDR3 is 14 residues long. Germline V lookup: CDR1 SGHAT, CDR2 FQNNGV. The CDR3 reads CASSLDRQKEKLFF. In DNA, the CDR3 is TGTGCCAGCAGCCTTGATAGACAGAAGGAAAAACTGTTTTTT.

This chain uses TRBV5-1 with TRBJ2-1; TRBD2 agrees at 9 bases. Germline V CDR1 and CDR2: SGHRS, YFSETQ. With V trimmed by 0 bases and J by 8 bases, 6 bases remained unmatched. CDR3 length: 15 residues. The CDR3 region has the DNA TGCGCCAGCAGCTTGGGGGTAGCGGGGGTCGATGAGCAGTTCTTC. Translated: CASSLGVAGVDEQFF.

The chain joins TRBV30 to TRBJ2-5, with D perhaps matching TRBD1 (5 bases). The germline V gene encodes CDR1 GTSNPN and CDR2 SVGIG (reference sequence). This CDR3 has 13 residues. Trimming removed 5 bases at V and 5 bases at J, with 15 bases between. DNA of the CDR3: TGTGCCTGGTACGGAAGGGGTAGCGAGACCCAGTACTTC. Amino acids: CAWYGRGSETQYF.

This clone was observed a single time. The V and J genes are TRBV7-2 and TRBJ2-2; a possible D gene is TRBD1 (6 bases). CDR1 is SGHTA and CDR2 is FQGNSA in the germline V gene. Trimming took off 4 bases at V and 4 bases at J, with 19 bases between the two ends. This CDR3 region has 17 residues. For the CDR3, the DNA is TGTGCCAGCAGCTCGCCTCGGACAGACCCGAGCACCGGGGAGCTGTTTTTT. Amino acid sequence: CASSSPRTDPSTGELFF.

The genes are TRBV6-5 and TRBJ2-7; 8 nucleotides match TRBD1. The CDR3 runs 16 residues. Germline assignment: CDR1 MNHEY and CDR2 SVGAGI. V was clipped by 0 bases and J by 0 bases; unmatched bases: 4. The chain's CDR3 is CASSYSTGGYSYEQYF. The CDR3 bases are TGTGCCAGCAGTTACTCAACAGGGGGATACTCCTACGAGCAGTACTTC.

This chain links TRBV7-9 with TRBJ2-7, with 13 bases fitting TRBD2. With 5 bases clipped from V and 7 bases from J, the junction kept 8 bases outside the gene matches. CDR3 length: 15 residues. CDR1 and CDR2 (germline): SEHNR, FQNEAQ (reference sequence). CDR3 sequence reads: CASSPRTSGGREQYF. The CDR3 DNA reads as TGTGCCAGCAGCCCCCGGACTAGCGGGGGAAGGGAGCAGTACTTC.

The table lists this clone with a count of one. This chain links TRBV6-5 with TRBJ2-5, with D possibly being TRBD1 (6 bases). The better agreement between TRBJ2-7 and the DNA end casts doubt on the J call. There are 12 residues in the CDR3. Germline assignment: CDR1 MNHEY and CDR2 SVGAGI. The CDR3 DNA reads as TGTGCCAGCAGTTACTCAGGGGGCGAGCAGTACTTC. Translation gives CASSYSGGEQYF.